What follows are 5 T cell receptor beta chains derived from one specimen sequenced in a study of T cells expressing NK-cell markers. TCRdb reworked the 5' RACE reads into one entry per CDR3 protein, no DNA. This table lists about 460,000 distinct CDR3 sequences. The sequencing sample was made of blood T cells: a sorted CD56 or NKG2C T cell subset, CD4+ or CD8+ T cells, or bulk PBMC T cells (not recorded which). The receptor source for this set is a woman in her fifties or sixties in good health.

The V call is TRBV19, the J call TRBJ2-1. This CDR3 is built from 14 residues. Germline CDR1 LNHDA, CDR2 SQIVND (reference sequence). CDR3 protein: CASSTEMGNNEQFF.

The V and J genes are TRBV9 and TRBJ2-7; without DNA, the TCRdb call of TRBD2 cannot be checked. The CDR3 has 15 amino acids. CDR1 is SGDLS, CDR2 YYNGEE, per germline. The CDR3 here is CASSVLGTSQYEQYF.

The chain joins TRBV6-4 to TRBJ1-5. The CDR3 is made up of 12 amino acids. Germline values: CDR1 MRHNA, CDR2 SNTAGT. CDR3 protein: CANPIDNQPQHF.

This rearrangement joins TRBV6-5 to TRBJ1-6; TCRdb's D call, TRBD1, is unchecked because there is no DNA. CDR1 and CDR2 (germline): MNHEY, SVGAGI. The CDR3 runs to 17 residues. This chain's CDR3 is CASSYSMGGAAGSPLHF.

The V gene is TRBV3-1, the J gene TRBJ1-4. CDR3 length: 15 amino acids. Per germline, CDR1 LGHDT and CDR2 YNNKEL (reference sequence). CDR3 protein: CASSHGFGVGEKLFF.